One sample yielded the 25 T cell receptor beta chains listed below, sequenced in a study of blood T cell repertoires in COVID-19. Profiled with immunoSEQ multiplex PCR; TCRdb holds only in-frame clones, not every one. The table shows around 57,000 clones, with around 76% occurring only once. The sample comprised peripheral blood. These receptors came from a woman in her sixties or seventies with acute or convalescent COVID-19.

Turning to this clone: The junction and the germline gene differ at one end; a read error may be behind it. The V gene is TRBV5-6, the J gene TRBJ2-1, with D possibly matching TRBD2 (6 bases). This CDR3 comprises 13 residues. CDR1 SGHDT and CDR2 YYEEEE come from the germline V gene. Here the CDR3 reads CASRKRGYIEQFF. The CDR3 coding sequence is TGTGCCAGCAGAAAACGGGGGTACATTGAGCAGTTCTTC.

This chain joins TRBV2 and TRBJ2-3, with D perhaps TRBD2 (6 bases). From germline, CDR1 is SNHLY and CDR2 FYNNEI. The CDR3 consists of 16 residues. V lost 3 bases and J lost 3, with 16 bases in between. CDR3 DNA sequence: TGTGCCAGCAGTGACGGCGACGGGGGATGGACAGATACGCAGTATTTT. Translated, it gives CASSDGDGGWTDTQYF.

In DNA form, the CDR3 reads TGTGCCAGCAGTACAGGGGCTGGGGCCAACGTCCTGACTTTC. As protein: CASSTGAGANVLTF. V and J are TRBV28 and TRBJ2-6, with 7 bases lining up with TRBD1. Trimming at V came to 5 bases and at J to 2 bases, leaving 0 bases not matched to a gene. This CDR3 is 14 amino acids long. The V gene's germline CDR1 is MDHEN and CDR2 SYDVKM.

The chain employs TRBV7-3 and TRBJ2-3, with D tentatively TRBD2 (6 bases). The CDR3 covers 13 residues. From germline, CDR1 is SGHTA and CDR2 FQGTGA. Between the trimmed V and J ends, which lost 4 bases and 7 bases, there was a span of 12 bases. The CDR3 region is CASSSNSGYTQYF. CDR3 in DNA: TGTGCCAGCAGCTCCAATAGCGGATATACGCAGTATTTT.

The chain combines TRBV5-1 with TRBJ2-3, with a possible D match to TRBD2 (5 bases). The germline V and J ends were trimmed by 5 bases and 5 bases, with 24 bases remaining between them. This CDR3 has 17 residues. The germline CDR1 and CDR2 sequences are SGHRS and YFSETQ. The CDR3 sequence: CASRRRSGPEAQDTQYF. In nucleotides, the CDR3 is TGCGCCAGCAGACGTAGGAGCGGCCCCGAAGCACAAGATACGCAGTATTTT.

This clone was recorded a few times. CDR3 in DNA: TGTGCCAGTAGTATAGGAGGTGGCTACACCTTC. Translation gives CASSIGGGYTF. The rearrangement joins TRBV19 to TRBJ1-2; D gene unclear. CDR1 LNHDA and CDR2 SQIVND come from the germline V gene (reference sequence). The CDR3 has 11 residues. The V gene lost 1 base and the J gene lost 7 bases, with 4 bases spanning the gap.

The rearrangement uses TRBV6-8 and TRBJ2-3; maybe TRBD1 (5 bases). V dropped 6 bases and J dropped 5 bases, with 15 bases sitting between them. The CDR3 covers 14 residues. Germline CDR1 MNHGY, CDR2 SAAAGT. The CDR3 sequence: CASSPDTAGDTQYF. DNA of the CDR3: TGTGCCAGCAGCCCGGACACGGCAGGAGATACGCAGTATTTT.

CDR3 bases: TGTGCCAGCACCACAGAGAACTATGGCTACACCTTC. As protein: CASTTENYGYTF. This chain links TRBV5-6 with TRBJ1-2; no clear D. CDR1 is SGHDT, CDR2 YYEEEE, per germline. CDR3 length: 12 amino acids. V shed 6 bases and J shed 2 bases, with 8 bases lying between them.

The chain uses TRBV7-9 and TRBJ2-1, with D unclear. The V gene's germline CDR1 is SEHNR and CDR2 FQNEAQ (reference sequence). The germline V and J ends were trimmed by 6 bases and 2 bases, with 17 bases remaining between them. CDR3 size: 16 residues. The CDR3 coding sequence is TGTGCCAGCAGTCCAGACATAGGCAGTCCCTACAATGAGCAGTTCTTC. As protein: CASSPDIGSPYNEQFF.

The V and J genes are TRBV6-4 and TRBJ1-1; TRBD1 might be the D (6 bases). This CDR3 is 13 amino acids long. Germline values: CDR1 MRHNA, CDR2 SNTAGT. V was clipped by 5 bases and J by 1 base, with 8 bases between them. The CDR3 sequence: CASSMDRNTEAFF. The CDR3 nucleotides read TGTGCCAGCAGTATGGACAGGAACACTGAAGCTTTCTTT.

This rearrangement joins TRBV29-1 to TRBJ2-3, with D maybe TRBD1 (5 bases). The germline V gene encodes CDR1 SQVTM and CDR2 ANQGSEA. The CDR3 sequence is 13 residues long. V gave up 5 bases and J gave up 1 base, with 10 bases separating them. CDR3 in DNA: TGCAGCGTTCGGACACTACGCACAGATACGCAGTATTTT. It is translated as CSVRTLRTDTQYF.

The genes are TRBV7-9 and TRBJ2-1; 7 bases are shared with TRBD2. CDR1 is SEHNR and CDR2 is FQNEAQ in the germline V gene (reference sequence). Unmatched junction bases numbered 11, after V lost 5 bases and J lost 7 bases. The CDR3 is made up of 15 amino acids. The CDR3 DNA follows: TGTGCCAGCAGCCCGACTAGCTTATCAGTTAATGAGCAGTTCTTC. This encodes CASSPTSLSVNEQFF.

This clone was picked up one time. V and J are TRBV30 and TRBJ2-2; D is unclear. The CDR3 covers 13 residues. Germline V gene sequence: CDR1 GTSNPN, CDR2 SVGIG (reference sequence). V was clipped by 4 bases and J by 2 bases, with 8 bases between them. The CDR3 reads CAWTRGNTGELFF. The CDR3 DNA reads as TGTGCCTGGACTAGAGGTAACACCGGGGAGCTGTTTTTT.

The chain recombines TRBV5-4 with TRBJ1-1; D perhaps matches TRBD1 (5 bases). CDR1 is SGHNT and CDR2 is YYREEE in the germline V gene (reference sequence). The CDR3 covers 14 residues. The germline V and J ends were trimmed by 0 bases and 4 bases, with 10 bases remaining between them. For the CDR3, the DNA is TGTGCCAGCAGCTTGGAGGGGTTCGGCACTGAAGCTTTCTTT. It codes for CASSLEGFGTEAFF.

The DNA of the CDR3 is TGTGCCAGCAGTGAAGCCCCGACAGACGCTAGGCCGGAAGCTTTCTTT. Encoded protein: CASSEAPTDARPEAFF. V usage is TRBV6-1 and J usage is TRBJ1-1, with D possibly being TRBD1 (5 bases). Germline CDR1 is MNHNS and CDR2 is SASEGT. V gave up 0 bases and J gave up 8 bases, with 19 bases separating them. This CDR3 is built from 16 residues.

The rearrangement joins TRBV5-6 to TRBJ2-2; possibly TRBD1 for D (7 bases). This CDR3 has 15 amino acids. Trimming stripped 6 bases from V and 4 bases from J, with 16 bases between. In germline, CDR1 is SGHDT, CDR2 YYEEEE. The CDR3 bases are TGTGCCAGCAACCTGCAGGGGGGTGGCACCGGGGAGCTGTTTTTT. As protein: CASNLQGGGTGELFF.

CDR3 protein: CASSPGGLYEQYF. The CDR3 coding sequence is TGTGCCAGTAGTCCGGGGGGGCTCTACGAGCAGTACTTC. J is TRBJ2-7 and V is TRBV19; TRBD2 aligns across 8 bases. Germline-derived CDR1 and CDR2 are LNHDA and SQIVND (reference sequence). The V and J ends lost 5 bases and 3 bases, in that order; junction bases with no gene match: 3. The CDR3 runs to 13 residues.

The chain links TRBV5-1 to TRBJ2-1; D perhaps matches TRBD2 (6 bases). The germline V and J ends were trimmed by 0 bases and 1 base, with 8 bases remaining between them. The CDR3 runs to 15 residues. Germline loops: CDR1 SGHRS, CDR2 YFSETQ. CDR3 DNA: TGCGCCAGCAGCTTGGGCAGCGGGTCCTACAATGAGCAGTTCTTC. Translation: CASSLGSGSYNEQFF. Looking up the rest from reference TRBV5-1 and TRBJ2-1 gives the full variable domain: KAGVTQTPRYLIKTRGQQVTLSCSPISGHRSVSWYQQTPGQGLQFLFEYFSETQRNKGNFPGRFSGRQFSNSRSEMNVSTLELGDSALYLCASSLGSGSYNEQFFGPGTRLTVL.

This CDR3 reads CASSQVGQEAEAFF. For the CDR3, the DNA is TGTGCCAGCAGCCAAGTCGGACAAGAGGCTGAAGCTTTCTTT. The chain recombines TRBV4-2 with TRBJ1-1, with D possibly matching TRBD1 (5 bases). The CDR3 has 14 amino acids. V gave up 1 base and J gave up 6 bases, with 12 bases separating them. Germline CDR1 is LGHNA and CDR2 is YNFKEQ.

The rearrangement uses TRBV12-5 and TRBJ2-5; D may be TRBD2 (6 bases). CDR1 LGHNT and CDR2 FRNRAP come from the germline V gene. Between the trimmed V and J ends, which lost 0 bases and 5 bases, there was a span of 19 bases. The CDR3 is 17 amino acids. As DNA, the CDR3 is TGTGCTAGTGGTTTGGTACCCCCGGCGGGGAGAATGGAGACCCAGTACTTC. Protein: CASGLVPPAGRMETQYF.

This chain connects TRBV19 to TRBJ2-1, with D maybe TRBD2 (5 bases). CDR3 length equals 16 residues. Trimming took 1 base from V and 4 from J, leaving 14 bases between them. Germline loops: CDR1 LNHDA, CDR2 SQIVND (reference sequence). The CDR3 protein is CASSIGSGFGYNEQFF. The CDR3 DNA reads TGTGCCAGTAGTATAGGTTCGGGGTTTGGGTACAATGAGCAGTTCTTC. Filled out from reference TRBV19 and TRBJ2-1, the complete variable domain reads DGGITQSPKYLFRKEGQNVTLSCEQNLNHDAMYWYRQDPGQGLRLIYYSQIVNDFQKGDIAEGYSVSREKKESFPLTVTSAQKNPTAFYLCASSIGSGFGYNEQFFGPGTRLTVL.

V and J are TRBV7-8 and TRBJ1-4; D is unresolved. Germline lookup yields CDR1 SGHVS and CDR2 FQNEAQ. This CDR3 is built from 13 residues. Trimming left V 5 bases short and J 6 bases short, with 10 bases between. The CDR3 bases are TGTGCCAGCAGCCGTATGTCGGATGAAAAACTGTTTTTT. Its protein product is CASSRMSDEKLFF.

The chain is built from TRBV3-1 (or the pseudogene TRBV3-2) and TRBJ2-2; 8 bases are shared with TRBD2. V dropped 5 bases and J dropped 4; count of bases not matched to a gene: 9. The CDR3 runs 16 residues. Germline CDR1 reads LGHDT; CDR2 reads YNNKEL (reference sequence). CDR3: CASSWAGSGGTGELFF. The CDR3 DNA reads TGTGCCAGCAGCTGGGCGGGAAGCGGGGGCACCGGGGAGCTGTTTTTT.

This rearrangement joins TRBV6-5 to TRBJ1-1; 10 bases map to TRBD1. Germline-derived CDR1 and CDR2 are MNHEY and SVGAGI. This CDR3 spans 12 amino acids. The V segment lost 6 bases and the J segment 10 bases; nucleotides outside the gene matches: 5. This CDR3 reads CASRPRQGAAFF. DNA of the CDR3: TGTGCCAGCAGGCCCCGACAGGGGGCAGCTTTCTTT.

The V call is TRBV12-5, the J call TRBJ2-2; D is possibly TRBD2 (6 bases). There are 14 residues in the CDR3. Between the trimmed V and J ends, which lost 0 bases and 6 bases, there was a span of 8 bases. Germline CDR1 LGHNT, CDR2 FRNRAP. The CDR3 DNA reads as TGTGCTAGTGGTTTGGTATCGGGGGCCGGGGAGCTGTTTTTT. Its translation is CASGLVSGAGELFF.